This T cell receptor (beta chain) was obtained from a study of patients and donors after allogeneic stem cell transplantation (dated by TCRdb to the early 2020s). This clonotype was seen more than once but under ten times. Its antigen remains undetermined. Per-nucleotide qualities are absent, and no much larger clonotype sits a single base away. V lost 5 bases and J lost 7 bases, and the count of bases not matched to a germline gene is 10. Measured from the cysteine to the phenylalanine, the CDR3 is 15 residues long. Just CDR3 DNA is preserved here, 45 bases in frame from base 1. Preparation of the library involved RT-PCR. Sequencing instrument: NextSeq 550. In TCRdb, the public reads were trimmed at Q25 with fastp and aligned with MiXCR, with productive beta chains retained. Entries are consolidated by CDR3 protein sequence, retaining the most common genes and DNA. The sample contains some 87,000 distinct CDR3 sequences, 45% to 50% of them found a single time. Clones ranked in the top ten supply roughly three fifths of the sample.

The TCR comes from a human donor who was either an allogeneic HSCT recipient or a stem cell or donor lymphocyte infusion donor (not recorded which). It is not recorded whose cells these are; they may come from a transplant donor. Specimen: blood, either unsorted or a sorted T cell fraction (not recorded which). The rearranged segments are TRBV12-3 or TRBV12-4 and TRBJ1-5; 8 of the junction bases match TRBD1. The nucleotides are TGTGCCAGCAGTGTCGCGGACAGGGCTTGGCAGCCCCAGCATTTT. It specifies CASSVADRAWQPQHF.